This is a list of T cell receptor beta chains from one sample in a study of blood T cell repertoires in COVID-19. Only in-frame clones appear in the TCRdb table, and some are missing; sequencing was by immunoSEQ multiplex PCR. Among 130,000 to 150,000 clones, approximately 89% were seen once, and the ten largest hold roughly 1.5%. The sample consisted of peripheral blood. These TCRs come from a woman in her forties or fifties with acute or convalescent COVID-19. Both conserved end residues are part of each CDR3. The D gene is left open where the match is weak. For some rows the clone size is stated as once, few or many, or as a class when expanded; others skip it.

v_gene: TRBV2
abundance: .
j_gene: TRBJ1-1
d_gene: TRBD1
CDR3aa: CASRGGRGTTEAFF
CDR3nt: TGTGCCAGCAGGGGGGGCAGGGGGACCACTGAAGCTTTCTTT

v_gene: TRBV19
abundance: .
j_gene: TRBJ1-3
d_gene: .
CDR3aa: CASSRQGNTIYF
CDR3nt: TGTGCCAGTAGTAGACAAGGAAACACCATATATTTT

v_gene: TRBV6-5
abundance: .
j_gene: TRBJ2-7
d_gene: .
CDR3aa: CASSRETLSYEQYF
CDR3nt: TGTGCCAGCAGTCGGGAAACCCTTTCCTACGAGCAGTACTTC

v_gene: TRBV5-4
abundance: .
j_gene: TRBJ1-1
d_gene: .
CDR3aa: CASSLAVNTEAFF
CDR3nt: TGTGCCAGCAGCTTGGCAGTGAACACTGAAGCTTTCTTT

v_gene: TRBV6-1
abundance: .
j_gene: TRBJ2-7
d_gene: .
CDR3aa: CASSDLGQIYEQYF
CDR3nt: TGTGCCAGCAGTGATCTCGGACAGATATACGAGCAGTACTTC

v_gene: TRBV2
abundance: .
j_gene: TRBJ2-1
d_gene: .
CDR3aa: CASSGWGGRNEQFF
CDR3nt: TGTGCCAGCAGTGGATGGGGGGGCCGCAATGAGCAGTTCTTC

v_gene: TRBV4-1
abundance: .
j_gene: TRBJ2-1
d_gene: TRBD1
CDR3aa: CASSPGQGWNEQFF
CDR3nt: TGCGCCAGCAGCCCGGGACAGGGGTGGAATGAGCAGTTCTTC

v_gene: TRBV28
abundance: .
j_gene: TRBJ1-6
d_gene: .
CDR3aa: CASSQGDRKGINQF
CDR3nt: TGTGCCAGCAGCCAAGGGGATCGTAAAGGGATAAATCAATTT

v_gene: TRBV19
abundance: .
j_gene: TRBJ2-3
d_gene: TRBD2
CDR3aa: CASSIRLAVSTDTQYF
CDR3nt: TGTGCCAGTAGTATTCGGCTAGCGGTGAGCACAGATACGCAGTATTTT

v_gene: TRBV9
abundance: .
j_gene: TRBJ2-7
d_gene: TRBD2
CDR3aa: CASSVGLAGGRGEQYF
CDR3nt: TGTGCCAGCAGCGTAGGACTAGCAGGCGGTCGCGGCGAGCAGTACTTC

v_gene: TRBV4-1
abundance: .
j_gene: TRBJ2-7
d_gene: TRBD1
CDR3aa: CASSHGQGYEQYF
CDR3nt: TGCGCCAGCAGCCACGGACAGGGCTACGAGCAGTACTTC

v_gene: TRBV11-2
abundance: once
j_gene: TRBJ2-7
d_gene: TRBD2
CDR3aa: CASSLGGTPSYEQYF
CDR3nt: TGTGCCAGCAGCTTGGGAGGGACCCCGTCCTACGAGCAGTACTTC

v_gene: TRBV10-1
abundance: .
j_gene: TRBJ2-1
d_gene: TRBD1
CDR3aa: CASSESGDRINEQFF
CDR3nt: TGCGCCAGCAGTGAGTCAGGGGACAGAATCAATGAGCAGTTCTTC

v_gene: TRBV19
abundance: .
j_gene: TRBJ2-2
d_gene: .
CDR3aa: CASSTSLWRGNTGELFF
CDR3nt: TGTGCCAGTAGTACCTCCCTCTGGCGGGGGAACACCGGGGAGCTGTTTTTT

v_gene: TRBV11-1
abundance: .
j_gene: TRBJ2-5
d_gene: TRBD2
CDR3aa: CASSLASGRGETQYF
CDR3nt: TGTGCCAGCAGCTTAGCTAGCGGGAGAGGGGAGACCCAGTACTTC

v_gene: TRBV28
abundance: once
j_gene: TRBJ2-7
d_gene: TRBD1
CDR3aa: CASSSGTDYEQYF
CDR3nt: TGTGCCAGCAGTTCCGGGACAGACTACGAGCAGTACTTC